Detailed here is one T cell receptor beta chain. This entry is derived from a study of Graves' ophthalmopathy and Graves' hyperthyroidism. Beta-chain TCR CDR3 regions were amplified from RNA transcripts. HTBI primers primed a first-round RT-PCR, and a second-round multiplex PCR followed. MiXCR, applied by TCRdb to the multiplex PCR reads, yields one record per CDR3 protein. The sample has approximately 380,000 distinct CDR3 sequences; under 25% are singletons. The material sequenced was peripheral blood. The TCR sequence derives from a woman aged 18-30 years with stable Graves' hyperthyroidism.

The CDR3 reads CASSVTISGAEAFF. In DNA form, the CDR3 reads TGTGCCAGCAGCGTAACCATCTCTGGGGCTGAAGCTTTCTTT. V gene TRBV9 combines with J gene TRBJ1-1; D is undetermined. The CDR3 has 14 amino acids. Trimming pared 1 base from V and 6 bases from J, leaving 13 bases between. Germline-derived CDR1 and CDR2 are SGDLS and YYNGEE. Full variable domain (remainder filled in from reference TRBV9 and TRBJ1-1): DSGVTQTPKHLITATGQRVTLRCSPRSGDLSVYWYQQSLDQGLQFLIQYYNGEERAKGNILERFSAQQFPDLHSELNLSSLELGDSALYFCASSVTISGAEAFFGQGTRLTVV.